This TCR beta chain was captured in a study of T cells in women clearing cervical HPV infection. Findings and limits, study-wide: Controls had more TRBV6-7 (0.16%) than cases (about 0.11%).

Some clones are missing from TCRdb's copy, which holds only in-frame ones; the method was immunoSEQ multiplex PCR. The sample's table shows about 29,000 clones. About this clone itself: Antigen specificity is unknown. The read halts 3 residues ahead of the CDR3 end, with the missing end drawn from the germline J gene.

All donors had a single incident cervical HPV16 infection, not prevalent. With 6 bases removed from V and 3 bases from J, the gap between germline ends came to 15 bases. Germline values: CDR1 LNHDA, CDR2 SQIVND (reference sequence). The length of the CDR3 is 14 residues. The specimen was blood buffy coat. This clonotype was obtained from a woman between 18 and 75 years old with a cervical HPV16 infection that either progressed to CIN3+ or cleared (not recorded which). This chain joins TRBV19 and TRBJ2-7; possibly TRBD1 for D (6 bases). The CDR3 spells CASRGTCPHYEQYF. CDR3 bases read: TGTGCCAGTAGAGGGACATGCCCTCACTACGAG. Looking up the rest from reference TRBV19 and TRBJ2-7 gives the full variable domain: DGGITQSPKYLFRKEGQNVTLSCEQNLNHDAMYWYRQDPGQGLRLIYYSQIVNDFQKGDIAEGYSVSREKKESFPLTVTSAQKNPTAFYLCASRGTCPHYEQYFGPGTRLTVT.